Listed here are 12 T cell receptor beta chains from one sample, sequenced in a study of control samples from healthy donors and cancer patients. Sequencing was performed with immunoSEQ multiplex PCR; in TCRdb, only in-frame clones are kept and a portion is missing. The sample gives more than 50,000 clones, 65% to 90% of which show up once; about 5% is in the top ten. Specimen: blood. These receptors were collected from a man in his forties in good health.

The CDR3 protein is CASSLGSTGRLQPQHF. Here the CDR3 DNA reads TGCGCCAGCAGCTTGGGTTCAACAGGGCGACTTCAGCCCCAGCATTTT. The chain links TRBV5-1 to TRBJ1-5, with a weak D call TRBD1 (6 bases). Deletions cut 0 bases from V and 6 bases from J, with 16 bases between. CDR1 SGHRS and CDR2 YFSETQ come from the germline V gene. The CDR3 runs 16 residues.

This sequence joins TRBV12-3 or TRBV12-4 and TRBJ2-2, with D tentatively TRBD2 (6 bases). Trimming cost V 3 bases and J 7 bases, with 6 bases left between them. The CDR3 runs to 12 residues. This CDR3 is CASSLGGGELFF. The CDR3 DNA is TGTGCCAGCAGTTTGGGGGGCGGGGAGCTGTTTTTT.

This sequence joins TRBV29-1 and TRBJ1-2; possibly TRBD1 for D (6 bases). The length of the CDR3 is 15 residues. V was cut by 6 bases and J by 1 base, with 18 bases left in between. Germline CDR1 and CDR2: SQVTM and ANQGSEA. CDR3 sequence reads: CSVPGGQAVNYGYTF. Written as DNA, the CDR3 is TGCAGCGTCCCGGGGGGGCAGGCGGTTAACTATGGCTACACCTTC.

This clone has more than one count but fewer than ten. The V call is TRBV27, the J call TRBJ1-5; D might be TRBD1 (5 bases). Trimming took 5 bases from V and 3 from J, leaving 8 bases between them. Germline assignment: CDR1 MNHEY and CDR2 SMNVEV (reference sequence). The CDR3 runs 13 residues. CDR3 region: CASSPGLNQPQHF. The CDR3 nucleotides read TGTGCCAGCAGTCCGGGGCTCAATCAGCCCCAGCATTTT.

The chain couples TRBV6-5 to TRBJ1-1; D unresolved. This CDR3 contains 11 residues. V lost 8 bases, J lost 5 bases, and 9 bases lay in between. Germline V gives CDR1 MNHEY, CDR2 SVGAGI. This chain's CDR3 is CASAYETEAFF. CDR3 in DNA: TGTGCCAGCGCTTATGAGACTGAAGCTTTCTTT.

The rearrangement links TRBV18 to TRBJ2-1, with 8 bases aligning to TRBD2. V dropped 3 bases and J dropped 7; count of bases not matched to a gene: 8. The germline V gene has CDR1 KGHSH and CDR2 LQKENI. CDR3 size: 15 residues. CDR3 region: CASSPASSGRNEQFF. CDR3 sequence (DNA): TGTGCCAGCTCACCGGCGTCTAGCGGGCGAAATGAGCAGTTCTTC.

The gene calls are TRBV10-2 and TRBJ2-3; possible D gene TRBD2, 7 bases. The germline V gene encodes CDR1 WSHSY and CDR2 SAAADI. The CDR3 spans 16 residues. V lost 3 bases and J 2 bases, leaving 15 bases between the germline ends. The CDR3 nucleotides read TGCGCCAGCAGTGATTCTGGGCGGGGGCACACAGATACGCAGTATTTT. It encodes CASSDSGRGHTDTQYF.

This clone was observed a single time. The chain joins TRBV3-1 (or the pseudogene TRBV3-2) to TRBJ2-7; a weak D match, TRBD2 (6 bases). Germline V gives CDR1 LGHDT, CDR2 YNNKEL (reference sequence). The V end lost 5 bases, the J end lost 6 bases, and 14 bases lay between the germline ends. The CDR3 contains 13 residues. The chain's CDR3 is CASSVTRRGEQYF. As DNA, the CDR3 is TGTGCCAGCAGCGTCACAAGGAGGGGCGAGCAGTACTTC.

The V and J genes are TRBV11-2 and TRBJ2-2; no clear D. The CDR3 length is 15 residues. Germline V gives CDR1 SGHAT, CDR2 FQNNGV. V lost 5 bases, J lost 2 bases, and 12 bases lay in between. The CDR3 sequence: CASSPSSANTGELFF. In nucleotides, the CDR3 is TGTGCCAGCAGCCCCTCGAGCGCTAACACCGGGGAGCTGTTTTTT.

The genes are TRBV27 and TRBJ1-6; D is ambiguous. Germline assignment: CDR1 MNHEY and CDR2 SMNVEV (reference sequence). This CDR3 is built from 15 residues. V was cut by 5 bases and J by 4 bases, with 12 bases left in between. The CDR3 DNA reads TGTGCCAGCAGTCCGACGCAGGAGTATAATTCACCCCTCCACTTT. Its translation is CASSPTQEYNSPLHF.

CDR3 nucleotide sequence: TGCGCCAGCAGCCACCAAATGCAGGTCGAAGCTTTCTTT. Its protein is CASSHQMQVEAFF. V and J are TRBV4-3 and TRBJ1-1; D is uncertain. The CDR3 runs to 13 residues. Germline-derived CDR1 and CDR2 are LGHNA and YSLEER. Trimming removed 3 bases from V and 8 bases from J, with 13 bases in between.

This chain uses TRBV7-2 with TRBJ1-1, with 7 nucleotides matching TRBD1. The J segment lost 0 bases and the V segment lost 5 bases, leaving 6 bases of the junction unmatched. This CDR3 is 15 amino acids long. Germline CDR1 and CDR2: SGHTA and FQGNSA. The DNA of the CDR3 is TGTGCCAGCAGCGCAAGACAGGGAATGAACACTGAAGCTTTCTTT. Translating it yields CASSARQGMNTEAFF. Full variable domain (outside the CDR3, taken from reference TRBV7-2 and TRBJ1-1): GAGVSQSPSNKVTEKGKDVELRCDPISGHTALYWYRQSLGQGLEFLIYFQGNSAPDKSGLPSDRFSAERTGGSVSTLTIQRTQQEDSAVYLCASSARQGMNTEAFFGQGTRLTVV.